This T cell receptor beta chain was recovered during a study of blood T cell repertoires in COVID-19. The wider study: Sites in the United States, Italy and Spain provided acute and convalescent COVID-19 samples. T cells, B-cell-depleted T cells, or PBMCs provided the cDNA or gDNA that served as material.

In the study's own analysis: It was from reference gene primer amplification that nucleated cell counts were estimated. The data were produced by immunoSEQ multiplex PCR, yet TCRdb's version contains in-frame clones alone and is incomplete. V, J and clone size are taken as reported in that table, and D and trimming were inferred from the DNA itself. In the table there are around 24,000 clones, over 70% of which are singletons. The CDR3 extends over 13 amino acids. Between the trimmed V and J ends, which lost 4 bases and 13 bases, there was a span of 18 bases. Germline loops: CDR1 SGHNT, CDR2 YYREEE (reference sequence).

The origin of this receptor is a man of 80 years or more with active or convalescent COVID-19. Input material: peripheral blood. The rearrangement uses TRBV5-4 and TRBJ2-1, with TRBD2 as a possible D gene (5 bases). CDR3: CASSPPRTSTQFF. Written as DNA, the CDR3 is TGTGCCAGCAGCCCGCCCCGGACTTCGACACAGTTCTTC.